Reported below is one T cell receptor (beta chain). Its antigen is not identified. This specimen belongs to a study of T cell responses to AZD1222 COVID-19 vaccine. General study points: In a largely white British group with more females than males, clonal diversity was possibly underestimated. Baseline antibody screening turned up just a handful of seropositive AZD1222 recipients.

Measured with immunoSEQ multiplex PCR; TCRdb has only the in-frame clones, and not every one. The repertoire holds 100,000 to 150,000 clones, with 86% as singletons. Looked up from germline, CDR1 is MNHEY and CDR2 is SVGEGT. V shed 2 bases and J 3 bases; nucleotides not matched to a gene: 3. This CDR3 comprises 15 residues. The chain couples TRBV6-2 or TRBV6-3 to TRBJ2-3; 9 nucleotides match TRBD2. The sequenced sample was peripheral blood, obtained on day 0 of AZD1222 vaccination. The receptor's source is an adult in good health. CDR3: CASSYSGGITDTQYF. The DNA of the CDR3 is TGTGCCAGCAGTTACAGCGGGGGGATAACAGATACGCAGTATTTT.